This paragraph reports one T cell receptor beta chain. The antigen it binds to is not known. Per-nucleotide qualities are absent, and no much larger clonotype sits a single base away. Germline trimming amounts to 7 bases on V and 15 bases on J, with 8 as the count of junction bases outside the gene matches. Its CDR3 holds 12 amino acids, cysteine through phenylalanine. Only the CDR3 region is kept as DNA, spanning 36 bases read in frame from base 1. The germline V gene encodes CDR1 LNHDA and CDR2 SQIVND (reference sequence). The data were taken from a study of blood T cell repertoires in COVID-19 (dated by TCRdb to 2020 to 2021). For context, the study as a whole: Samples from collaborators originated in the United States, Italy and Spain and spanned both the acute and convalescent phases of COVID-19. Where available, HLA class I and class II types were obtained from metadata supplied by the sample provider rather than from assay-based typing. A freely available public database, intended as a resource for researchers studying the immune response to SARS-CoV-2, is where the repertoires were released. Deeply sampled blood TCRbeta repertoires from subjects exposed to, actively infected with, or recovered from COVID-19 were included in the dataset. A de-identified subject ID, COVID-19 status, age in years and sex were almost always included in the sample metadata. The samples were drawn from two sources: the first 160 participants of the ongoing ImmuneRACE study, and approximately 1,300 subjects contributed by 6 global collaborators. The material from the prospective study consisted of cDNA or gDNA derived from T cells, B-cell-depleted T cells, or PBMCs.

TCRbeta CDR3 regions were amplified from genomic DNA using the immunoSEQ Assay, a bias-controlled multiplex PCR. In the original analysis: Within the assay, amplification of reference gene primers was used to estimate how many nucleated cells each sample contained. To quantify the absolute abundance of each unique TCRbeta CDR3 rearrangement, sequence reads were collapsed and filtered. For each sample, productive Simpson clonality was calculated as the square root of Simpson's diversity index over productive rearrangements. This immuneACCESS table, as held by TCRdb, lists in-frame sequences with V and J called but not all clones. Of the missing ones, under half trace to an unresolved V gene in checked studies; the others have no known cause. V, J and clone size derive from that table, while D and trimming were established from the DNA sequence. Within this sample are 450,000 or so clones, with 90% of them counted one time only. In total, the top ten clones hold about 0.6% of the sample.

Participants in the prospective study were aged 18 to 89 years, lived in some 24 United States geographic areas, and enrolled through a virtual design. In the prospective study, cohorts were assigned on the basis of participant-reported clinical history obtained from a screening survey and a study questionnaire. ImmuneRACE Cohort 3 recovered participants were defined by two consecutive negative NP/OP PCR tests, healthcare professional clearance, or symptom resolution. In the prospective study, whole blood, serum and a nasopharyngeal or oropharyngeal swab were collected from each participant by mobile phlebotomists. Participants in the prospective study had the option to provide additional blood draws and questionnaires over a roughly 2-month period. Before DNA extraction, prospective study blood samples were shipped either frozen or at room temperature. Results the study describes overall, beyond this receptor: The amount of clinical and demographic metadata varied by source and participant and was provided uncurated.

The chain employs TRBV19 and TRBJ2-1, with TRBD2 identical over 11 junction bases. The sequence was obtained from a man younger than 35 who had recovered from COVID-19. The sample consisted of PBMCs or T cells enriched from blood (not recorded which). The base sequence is TGTGCCAGTACGTCACTAGCGGGAGCACTGTTCTTC. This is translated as CASTSLAGALFF.